A selection of T cell receptor beta chains follows, all from one sample in a study of CD8 T cells in ankylosing spondylitis. Each CDR3 protein is one row after TCRdb ran MiXCR on the 5' RACE reads. This repertoire shows about 240,000 distinct CDR3 sequences, approximately 9% found once; its top ten account for around 7%. The source material was blood, either unsorted or a sorted T cell fraction (not recorded which). The origin of the receptors is a male donor with ankylosing spondylitis or in good health (not recorded which). CDR3s include the opening cysteine and the closing phenylalanine or tryptophan. The D gene is left open where the match is weak. Size is stated for part of the rows, as once, few or many counts, or as a class when the clone is expanded.

CDR3 protein: CASSWMAGGSGELFF
CDR3 DNA: TGTGCCAGCAGTTGGATGGCGGGAGGGTCCGGGGAGCTGTTTTTT
clone size: many
J gene: TRBJ2-2
D gene: TRBD2
V gene: TRBV12-3/TRBV12-4

CDR3 protein: CASSLTSSDNEQFF
CDR3 DNA: TGTGCCAGCAGCTTAACCTCTAGCGACAATGAGCAGTTCTTC
clone size: .
J gene: TRBJ2-1
D gene: .
V gene: TRBV7-2

CDR3 protein: CASSLLGSGGNEQFF
CDR3 DNA: TGTGCCAGCAGCCTCCTGGGTTCAGGGGGCAATGAGCAGTTCTTC
clone size: few
J gene: TRBJ2-1
D gene: TRBD1
V gene: TRBV11-1

CDR3 protein: CASSFLEGPKNTEAFF
CDR3 DNA: TGTGCCAGCAGCTTTTTGGAGGGACCCAAGAACACTGAAGCTTTCTTT
clone size: .
J gene: TRBJ1-1
D gene: .
V gene: TRBV7-2

CDR3 protein: CASTRTGIHNEQFF
CDR3 DNA: TGTGCCAGCACCCGGACAGGGATCCACAATGAGCAGTTCTTC
clone size: .
J gene: TRBJ2-1
D gene: TRBD1
V gene: TRBV7-2

CDR3 protein: CSAAGTSLAEQYF
CDR3 DNA: TGCAGTGCCGCAGGGACCTCCCTCGCCGAGCAGTACTTC
clone size: .
J gene: TRBJ2-7
D gene: .
V gene: TRBV20-1

CDR3 protein: CASSQLAGDGNEQFF
CDR3 DNA: TGTGCCAGCAGTCAACTAGCAGGGGATGGGAATGAGCAGTTCTTC
clone size: many
J gene: TRBJ2-1
D gene: .
V gene: TRBV27

CDR3 protein: CSVEDLLDSGANVLTF
CDR3 DNA: TGCAGCGTTGAAGATCTTCTCGACTCTGGGGCCAACGTCCTGACTTTC
clone size: many
J gene: TRBJ2-6
D gene: .
V gene: TRBV29-1

CDR3 protein: CASSGPGEGTQYF
CDR3 DNA: TGTGCCAGCAGTGGTCCGGGAGAGGGGACGCAGTATTTT
clone size: many
J gene: TRBJ2-3
D gene: .
V gene: TRBV25-1

CDR3 protein: CASSGGMSTDTQYF
CDR3 DNA: TGTGCCAGCAGCGGCGGGATGAGTACAGATACGCAGTATTTT
clone size: many
J gene: TRBJ2-3
D gene: .
V gene: TRBV7-8

CDR3 protein: CASSPRRSGRREQYF
CDR3 DNA: TGTGCCAGCAGCCCCCGGCGTAGCGGGAGACGCGAGCAGTACTTC
clone size: .
J gene: TRBJ2-7
D gene: TRBD2
V gene: TRBV5-6

CDR3 protein: CASSLGGTGPYEQYF
CDR3 DNA: TGCGCCAGCAGCTTGGGTGGGACAGGGCCCTACGAGCAGTACTTC
clone size: .
J gene: TRBJ2-7
D gene: TRBD1
V gene: TRBV5-1

CDR3 protein: CASSFRDSHTDTQYF
CDR3 DNA: TGCGCCAGCAGCTTCCGGGACTCCCACACAGATACGCAGTATTTT
clone size: many
J gene: TRBJ2-3
D gene: .
V gene: TRBV5-1

CDR3 protein: CASSLGQNQETQYF
CDR3 DNA: TGCGCCAGCAGCCTGGGACAGAATCAAGAGACCCAGTACTTC
clone size: many
J gene: TRBJ2-5
D gene: TRBD1
V gene: TRBV5-1

CDR3 protein: CASSSRAIEAFF
CDR3 DNA: TGTGCCAGCAGCTCCAGGGCTATTGAAGCTTTCTTT
clone size: many
J gene: TRBJ1-1
D gene: .
V gene: TRBV5-6

CDR3 protein: CSVEPQGAYEQYF
CDR3 DNA: TGCAGCGTTGAACCCCAGGGGGCCTACGAGCAGTACTTC
clone size: .
J gene: TRBJ2-7
D gene: TRBD1
V gene: TRBV29-1

CDR3 protein: CASSPSSGGLGQFF
CDR3 DNA: TGTGCCAGCAGCCCGTCTAGCGGGGGACTCGGGCAGTTCTTC
clone size: .
J gene: TRBJ2-1
D gene: TRBD2
V gene: TRBV11-2